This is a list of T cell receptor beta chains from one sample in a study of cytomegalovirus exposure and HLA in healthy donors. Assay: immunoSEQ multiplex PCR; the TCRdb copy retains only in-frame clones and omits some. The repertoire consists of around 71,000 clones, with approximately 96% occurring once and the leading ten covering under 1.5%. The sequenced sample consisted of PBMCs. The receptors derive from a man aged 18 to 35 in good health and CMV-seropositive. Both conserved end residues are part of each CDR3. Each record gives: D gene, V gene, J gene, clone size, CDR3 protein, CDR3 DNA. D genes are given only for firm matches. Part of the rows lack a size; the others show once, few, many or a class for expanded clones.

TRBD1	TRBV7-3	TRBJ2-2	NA	CASRVTGWTGELFF	TGTGCCAGCAGAGTGACAGGGTGGACCGGGGAGCTGTTTTTT
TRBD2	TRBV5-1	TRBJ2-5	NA	CASSLKWGGQETQYF	TGCGCCAGCAGCTTGAAATGGGGGGGGCAAGAGACCCAGTACTTC
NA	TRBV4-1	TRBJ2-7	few	CASSQDHDGSREQYF	TGCGCCAGCAGCCAAGATCATGACGGGAGCCGCGAGCAGTACTTC
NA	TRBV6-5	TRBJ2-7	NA	CASRNVGASSYEQYF	TGTGCCAGCAGGAACGTGGGGGCCAGCTCCTACGAGCAGTACTTC
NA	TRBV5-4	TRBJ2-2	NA	CASAQGYTGELFF	TGTGCCAGCGCACAGGGATACACCGGGGAGCTGTTTTTT
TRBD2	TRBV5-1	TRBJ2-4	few	CASSWDLAGENIQYF	TGCGCCAGCAGCTGGGACTTAGCGGGGGAAAACATTCAGTACTTC
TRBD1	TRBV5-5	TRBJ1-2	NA	CASSFQGTGFGYTF	TGTGCCAGCAGCTTCCAAGGGACAGGGTTTGGCTACACCTTC
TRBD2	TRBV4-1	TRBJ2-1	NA	CASSQDPKTVIAGGGYNEQFF	TGCGCCAGCAGCCAAGACCCAAAGACCGTCATAGCGGGAGGCGGGTACAATGAGCAGTTCTTC
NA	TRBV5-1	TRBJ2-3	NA	CASSLEGQGDTQYF	TGCGCCAGCAGCTTGGAGGGGCAGGGGGATACGCAGTATTTT
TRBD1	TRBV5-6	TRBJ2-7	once	CASSLDRGHYEQYF	TGTGCCAGCAGCCTGGACAGGGGGCACTACGAGCAGTACTTC
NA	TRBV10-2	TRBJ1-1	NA	CASSDPGGQTNTEAFF	TGCGCCAGCAGTGATCCTGGTGGGCAGACAAACACTGAAGCTTTCTTT
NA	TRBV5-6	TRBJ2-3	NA	CASSLVAGTLTDTQYF	TGTGCCAGCAGCTTGGTAGCCGGGACTCTCACAGATACGCAGTATTTT
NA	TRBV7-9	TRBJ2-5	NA	CASSLELQETQYF	TGTGCCAGCAGCTTAGAACTCCAAGAGACCCAGTACTTC
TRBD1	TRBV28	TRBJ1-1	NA	CASSVTGGGTEAFF	TGTGCCAGCAGTGTTACAGGGGGGGGAACTGAAGCTTTCTTT
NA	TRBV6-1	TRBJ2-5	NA	CASRRGYQETQYF	TGTGCCAGCAGGAGGGGGTACCAAGAGACCCAGTACTTC
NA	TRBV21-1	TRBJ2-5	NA	CASSFRPSQEYQETQYF	TGTGCCAGCAGCTTTCGACCTAGCCAGGAGTACCAAGAGACCCAGTACTTC
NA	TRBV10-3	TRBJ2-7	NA	CAISDLRTADYEQYF	TGTGCCATCAGTGATTTACGGACAGCCGATTACGAGCAGTACTTC
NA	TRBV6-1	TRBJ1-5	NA	CASSEASDQPQHF	TGTGCCAGCAGTGAAGCTTCCGATCAGCCCCAGCATTTT
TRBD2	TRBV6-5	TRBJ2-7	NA	CASSYSTSGRNYEQYF	TGTGCCAGCAGTTATTCAACTAGCGGGAGAAACTACGAGCAGTACTTC
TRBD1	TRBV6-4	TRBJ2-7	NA	CASSDLIYRGSYEQYF	TGTGCCAGCAGTGACTTGATCTACAGGGGCTCCTACGAGCAGTACTTC
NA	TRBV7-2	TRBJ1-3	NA	CASSLGRSGNTIYF	TGTGCCAGCAGCTTAGGCAGATCTGGAAACACCATATATTTT
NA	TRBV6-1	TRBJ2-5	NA	CASSEVRGETQYF	TGTGCCAGCAGTGAGGTACGGGGGGAGACCCAGTACTTC
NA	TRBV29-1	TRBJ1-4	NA	CSVAINEKLFF	TGCAGCGTAGCCATAAATGAAAAACTGTTTTTT
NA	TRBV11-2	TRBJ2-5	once	CASSTLGTDQETQYF	TGTGCCAGCAGCACCCTCGGTACAGATCAAGAGACCCAGTACTTC
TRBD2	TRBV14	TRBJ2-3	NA	CASSQASGRAKDTQYF	TGTGCCAGCAGCCAGGCTAGCGGGAGGGCCAAAGATACGCAGTATTTT
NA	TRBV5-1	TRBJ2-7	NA	CASSSMSGYEQYF	TGCGCCAGCAGCTCTATGTCAGGGTACGAGCAGTACTTC
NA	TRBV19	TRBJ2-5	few	CATGSGTQYF	TGTGCCACCGGCTCGGGGACCCAGTACTTC
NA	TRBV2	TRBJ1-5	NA	CASSAAEAISQPQHF	TGTGCCAGCAGCGCCGCCGAGGCCATCTCCCAGCCCCAGCATTTT
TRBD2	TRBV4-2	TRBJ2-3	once	CASSQLTLAGSTDTQYF	TGTGCCAGCAGCCAACTGACACTAGCGGGGAGCACAGATACGCAGTATTTT
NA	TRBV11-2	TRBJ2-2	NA	CASSLLTGSTGELFF	TGTGCCAGCAGCTTGCTTACAGGGTCCACCGGGGAGCTGTTTTTT
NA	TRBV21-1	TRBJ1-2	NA	CASSKGPAGRYGYTF	TGTGCCAGCAGCAAAGGTCCGGCAGGGCGGTATGGCTACACCTTC
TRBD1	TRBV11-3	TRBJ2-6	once	CASSPGTGRTTNSGANVLTF	TGTGCCAGCAGCCCTGGGACAGGGAGGACGACGAACTCTGGGGCCAACGTCCTGACTTTC
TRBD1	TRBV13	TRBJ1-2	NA	CASSYRGTGGYTF	TGTGCCAGCAGCTACAGGGGAACGGGTGGCTACACCTTC
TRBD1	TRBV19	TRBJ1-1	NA	CASSLTWTGNTEAFF	TGTGCCAGTAGCCTTACCTGGACAGGGAACACTGAAGCTTTCTTT
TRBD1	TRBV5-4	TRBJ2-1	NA	CASSPGIVRDRGRNEQFF	TGTGCCAGCAGCCCCGGGATAGTCCGAGACAGGGGAAGGAATGAGCAGTTCTTC
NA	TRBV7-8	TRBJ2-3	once	CASSFATQGDTQYF	TGTGCCAGCAGCTTCGCCACACAGGGAGATACGCAGTATTTT
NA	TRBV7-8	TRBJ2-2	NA	CASSGWDTWNTGELFF	TGTGCCAGCAGCGGATGGGACACCTGGAACACCGGGGAGCTGTTTTTT
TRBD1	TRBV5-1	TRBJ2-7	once	CASNSGTGETSYEQYF	TGCGCCAGCAACTCCGGGACAGGGGAAACCTCCTACGAGCAGTACTTC
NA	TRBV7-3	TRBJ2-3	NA	CASSLTAGRDTQYF	TGTGCCAGCAGCTTAACAGCGGGTCGGGATACGCAGTATTTT
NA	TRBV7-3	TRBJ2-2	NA	CASSLGASQGTGELFF	TGTGCCAGCAGCTTAGGGGCATCACAGGGCACCGGGGAGCTGTTTTTT